Below, 9 T cell receptor beta chains from the same sample are listed, as sequenced in a study of beta chain features in type 1 diabetes. Every isolated RNA sample was fully reverse transcribed, so sequencing captured expressed TCRB transcripts. Assay used: immunoSEQ multiplex PCR; TCRdb lists only in-frame clones, some missing. The sample carries about 340,000 clones, about 13% recorded once. For these TCRs, the target antigens are not known. Study-level results: A moderate, significant TCRB CDR3 shortening appeared in type 1 diabetes across four CD4+ subsets.

Sequencing input: naive CD4+ T cells from blood. The receptor set was obtained from a woman aged 18 to 35 with type 1 diabetes.

The chain employs TRBV7-2 and TRBJ1-1; TRBD1 matches 8 bases. From germline, CDR1 is SGHTA and CDR2 FQGNSA. The CDR3 runs to 16 residues. J gave up 1 base and V 3 bases, and 7 bases lay outside the gene matches. The CDR3 sequence is CASSFTGGRKNTEAFF. DNA for the CDR3: TGTGCCAGCAGCTTTACAGGGGGGCGGAAGAACACTGAAGCTTTCTTT.

To note about this clone: Other DNA sequences in this specimen translate into the identical CDR3. The chain recombines TRBV27 with TRBJ2-7, with 11 nucleotides matching TRBD2. V trimming: 5 bases; J trimming: 3 bases; junction bases outside the gene matches: 6. CDR1 and CDR2 from the germline V gene are MNHEY and SMNVEV (reference sequence). The CDR3 runs to 15 residues. The CDR3 nucleotides read TGTGCCAGCAGTCCAAGAACTAGCGGGAGCTACGAGCAGTACTTC. Protein: CASSPRTSGSYEQYF.

This clone was seen ten or more times. V gene TRBV23-1 combines with J gene TRBJ2-7, with D possibly TRBD1 on 6 matching bases. TRBV23-1 is identified as an open reading frame with a role that is uncertain. The CDR3 has 14 residues. V was cut by 4 bases and J by 5 bases, with 15 bases left in between. CDR3 nucleotides: TGCGCCAGCAGTCCGCAGGGGAAAGGCGACGAGCAGTACGTC. Its translation is CASSPQGKGDEQYV.

This clone was observed a few times. The gene calls are TRBV2 and TRBJ2-2; maybe TRBD1 (6 bases). V shed 3 bases and J shed 4 bases, with 12 bases lying between them. The CDR3 is made up of 15 amino acids. Per the germline V gene, CDR1 is SNHLY and CDR2 is FYNNEI. The CDR3 nucleotides are TGTGCCAGCAGTGACAGGGGAGTAAGCACCGGGGAGCTGTTTTTT. Residues: CASSDRGVSTGELFF.

A word on this clone: Other nucleotide sequences from this sample produce the same CDR3. The chain combines TRBV5-1 with TRBJ1-1; 8 positions match TRBD1. This CDR3 region has 14 residues. Germline trimming cut 2 bases from V and 4 bases from J; bases unmatched to any gene: 4. Germline CDR1 is SGHRS and CDR2 is YFSETQ. Written as DNA, the CDR3 is TGCGCCAGCAGCTTATCAGGGGGCTCCACTGAAGCTTTCTTT. It encodes CASSLSGGSTEAFF.

The chain has TRBV11-2 and TRBJ2-7; 9 bases fit TRBD2. The germline gives CDR1 SGHAT, CDR2 FQNNGV. The trim removed 5 bases at V and 3 bases at J, leaving 11 bases unmatched. CDR3 length: 16 residues. For the CDR3, the DNA is TGTGCCAGCAGCCCGCGGGGACTAGCTGCCCGCTACGAGCAGTACTTC. Protein sequence: CASSPRGLAARYEQYF.

In its sample, this clone was seen a few times. The chain is built from TRBV28 and TRBJ2-7; D might be TRBD2 (5 bases). The V gene lost 4 bases and the J gene lost 6 bases, with 22 bases spanning the gap. Germline CDR1 MDHEN, CDR2 SYDVKM. The CDR3 has 16 residues. CDR3 nucleotides: TGTGCCAGCAGTTCGGCCGGATGGAGGAGGATCTCCGAGCAGTACTTC. Its protein product is CASSSAGWRRISEQYF.

This clone was detected a few times. The chain uses TRBV9 and TRBJ2-1; 11 positions agree with TRBD1. The CDR3 is 15 residues long. Unmatched junction bases numbered 6, after V lost 3 bases and J lost 7 bases. CDR1 is SGDLS and CDR2 is YYNGEE in the germline V gene. The CDR3 protein is CASSAVGTGGNEQFF. The CDR3 DNA follows: TGTGCCAGCAGCGCGGTCGGGACAGGGGGTAATGAGCAGTTCTTC.

The chain couples TRBV18 to TRBJ2-2; weak D call: TRBD1 (6 bases). There are 14 residues in the CDR3. Germline V gene data show CDR1 as KGHSH and CDR2 as LQKENI. Trimming removed 6 bases from V and 5 bases from J, with 13 bases in between. This CDR3 is CASSGALGTGELFF. In DNA, the CDR3 is TGTGCCAGCTCGGGGGCCCTCGGGACCGGGGAGCTGTTTTTT.